The 6 T cell receptor beta chains given below trace back to one sample, sequenced in a study of persistence of HIV-infected CD4 T cells. Sequencing used immunoSEQ version 4 in survey mode. Data came from immunoSEQ multiplex PCR; TCRdb stores just in-frame clones and leaves some out. The profile shows some 40,000 clones, over 65% of them singletons. The antigens these receptors bind are not known. Overlapping HIV-1 Gag 15-mer peptides at 0.8 to 1 ug per peptide per mL were used. Sorted nonresponding memory CD4+ T cells were CD40L-negative, CD69-negative, CD45RO-high. The sample in question was cultured CD4+ T cells from PBMCs, obtained from a patient who received antiretroviral therapy. All receptors derive from an adult with HIV. The donor label of this sample is uncertain.

Concerning this clone: A junction boundary mismatches the germline segment, possibly from a read error. As DNA, the CDR3 is TGTGCCGCTAGGAGGGACCACGAAACTGGAGCTTTCTTT. It codes for CAARRDHETGAFF. This chain uses TRBV6-6 with TRBJ1-1; possibly TRBD1 for D (5 bases). The germline V gene encodes CDR1 MNHNY and CDR2 SVGAGI (reference sequence). This CDR3 has 13 residues.

V usage is TRBV5-3 and J usage is TRBJ1-2, with a possible D match to TRBD1 (6 bases). TRBV5-3 is sorted into the ORF group, with uncertain function. Trimming left V 6 bases short and J 6 bases short, with 12 bases between. The CDR3 contains 12 residues. The DNA for the CDR3 is TGTGCCAGAATCCCACACAGGGATGGCTACACCTTC. This codes for CARIPHRDGYTF.

The chain is built from TRBV19 and TRBJ2-1; perhaps TRBD1 as D (6 bases). Germline V lookup: CDR1 LNHDA, CDR2 SQIVND (reference sequence). This CDR3 is built from 13 residues. V was shortened by 5 bases and J by 5 bases, with 10 bases between the two germline ends. The CDR3 protein is CASSVDRNNEQFF. The CDR3 region has the DNA TGTGCCAGTAGTGTTGACAGGAACAATGAGCAGTTCTTC.

The chain carries TRBV11-1 and TRBJ2-7; D gene uncertain. With 5 bases removed from V and 3 bases from J, the gap between germline ends came to 14 bases. The CDR3 consists of 14 residues. In germline, CDR1 is SGHAT, CDR2 FQDESV (reference sequence). The CDR3 nucleotides read TGTGCCAGCAGCATTGGGCAGGTCTACTACGAGCAGTACTTC. Residues: CASSIGQVYYEQYF.

The chain uses TRBV28 and TRBJ1-4; the D is unclear. Deletions cut 1 base from V and 7 bases from J, with 10 bases between. Per the germline V gene, CDR1 is MDHEN and CDR2 is SYDVKM. The CDR3 has 14 residues. CDR3 nucleotides: TGTGCCAGCAGTTTATTTGGTACCATTGAAAAACTGTTTTTT. Amino acids: CASSLFGTIEKLFF. Using reference TRBV28 and TRBJ1-4 for the parts outside the CDR3, the full variable domain is DVKVTQSSRYLVKRTGEKVFLECVQDMDHENMFWYRQDPGLGLRLIYFSYDVKMKEKGDIPEGYSVSREKKERFSLILESASTNQTSMYLCASSLFGTIEKLFFGSGTQLSVL.

The table lists this clone with a few counts. V is TRBV27 and J is TRBJ2-2; no firm D call. The ends were cut back, 6 bases at V and 4 bases at J, with 12 bases in the middle. The CDR3 covers 14 residues. Germline V gene sequence: CDR1 MNHEY, CDR2 SMNVEV (reference sequence). The CDR3 reads CASSNPGGTGELFF. The CDR3 DNA sequence: TGTGCCAGCAGCAACCCGGGTGGCACCGGGGAGCTGTTTTTT.